The 15 T cell receptor beta chains reported below all come from one sample, sequenced in a study of beta chain features in type 1 diabetes. Reverse transcribing all isolated RNA meant expressed TCRB transcripts were sequenced. Clones were read by immunoSEQ multiplex PCR, and TCRdb kept only the in-frame ones, dropping some. The data hold fewer than 550,000 clones, with about an eighth observed a single time. Sequencing input: naive CD4+ T cells from blood. These receptors came from a woman aged 18-35 years in good health.

V is TRBV2 and J is TRBJ2-1, with 13 bases fitting TRBD2. CDR1 and CDR2 (germline): SNHLY, FYNNEI. The V gene end was trimmed by 4 bases and the J gene end by 5 bases; junction bases not matched to a gene: 2. This CDR3 is 15 amino acids long. The CDR3 is CASSGTSGRHNEQFF. DNA of the CDR3: TGTGCCAGCAGTGGGACTAGCGGGAGACACAATGAGCAGTTCTTC.

This clone was counted a few times. The rearrangement links TRBV29-1 to TRBJ2-7; D call uncertain. CDR3 length: 10 residues. Trimming left V 7 bases short and J 3 bases short, with 7 bases between. Germline values: CDR1 SQVTM, CDR2 ANQGSEA. CDR3 DNA sequence: TGCAGCGCGATCTACTACGAGCAGTACTTC. Protein product: CSAIYYEQYF.

This chain connects TRBV4-1 to TRBJ2-5; no definite D call. Germline-derived CDR1 and CDR2 are MGHRA and YSYEKL. The CDR3 totals 11 residues. V was clipped by 4 bases and J by 7 bases, with 7 bases between them. In DNA, the CDR3 is TGCGCCAGCAGCCTCTCGGGGACCCAGTACTTC. Translating it yields CASSLSGTQYF.

This clone turned up a few times. In DNA form, the CDR3 reads TGCGCCAGCAGCTGGGAACCAGCGGGAGCTGGCACAGATACGCAGTATTTT. Protein sequence: CASSWEPAGAGTDTQYF. The rearrangement joins TRBV5-1 to TRBJ2-3, with TRBD2 matching 8 bases. Germline CDR1 reads SGHRS; CDR2 reads YFSETQ. The CDR3 is made up of 17 amino acids. V was pared by 3 bases and J by 1 base, with 10 bases of the junction left unmatched. The full variable domain, its missing parts supplied by reference TRBV5-1 and TRBJ2-3, is KAGVTQTPRYLIKTRGQQVTLSCSPISGHRSVSWYQQTPGQGLQFLFEYFSETQRNKGNFPGRFSGRQFSNSRSEMNVSTLELGDSALYLCASSWEPAGAGTDTQYFGPGTRLTVL.

This clone was seen at least ten times. The chain uses TRBV30 and TRBJ1-2, with 9 bases lining up with TRBD1. CDR3 length: 11 amino acids. The J segment lost 10 bases and the V segment lost 5 bases, leaving 5 bases of the junction unmatched. From germline, CDR1 is GTSNPN and CDR2 SVGIG (reference sequence). DNA for the CDR3: TGTGCCTGGGGCCGGGACAGGGCCTACACCTTC. Residues: CAWGRDRAYTF.

This clone was detected ten times or more. This sequence joins TRBV30 and TRBJ2-7; 7 nucleotides agree with TRBD1. Germline V CDR1 and CDR2: GTSNPN, SVGIG (reference sequence). CDR3 length equals 13 residues. J was trimmed by 4 bases and V by 0 bases; bases with no gene match: 3. The CDR3 is CAWSVGRGYEQYF. CDR3 bases: TGTGCCTGGAGTGTAGGCAGGGGGTACGAGCAGTACTTC.

The V call is TRBV29-1, the J call TRBJ2-2; D tentatively reads TRBD1 or TRBD2 (5 bases each). This CDR3 comprises 15 residues. Trimming pared 5 bases from V and 4 bases from J, leaving 17 bases between. The germline V gene has CDR1 SQVTM and CDR2 ANQGSEA. Here the CDR3 reads CSVSRDGDSTGELFF. The DNA for the CDR3 is TGCAGCGTTTCTCGGGACGGCGACTCCACCGGGGAGCTGTTTTTT.

This clone turned up a few times. The chain recombines TRBV11-3 with TRBJ2-3; D remains unclear. Trimming left V 5 bases short and J 4 bases short, with 10 bases between. CDR3 length equals 13 residues. Germline V gene data show CDR1 as SGHNT and CDR2 as YENEEA. CDR3 in amino acids: CASSRGGADTQYF. The CDR3 bases are TGTGCCAGCAGCCGCGGTGGGGCAGATACGCAGTATTTT.

V and J are TRBV9 and TRBJ2-5; D unresolved. This CDR3 contains 13 residues. The V gene lost 2 bases and the J gene lost 3 bases, with 8 bases spanning the gap. Germline loops: CDR1 SGDLS, CDR2 YYNGEE. The CDR3 DNA reads as TGTGCCAGCAGCGTGTCCAATAAAGAGACCCAGTACTTC. Its translation: CASSVSNKETQYF.

This clone was detected a few times. This chain links TRBV30 with TRBJ2-5; D remains unclear. CDR3 length: 13 amino acids. Germline CDR1 GTSNPN, CDR2 SVGIG (reference sequence). Trimming removed 1 base at V and 4 bases at J, with 10 bases between. As DNA, the CDR3 is TGTGCCTGGAGTGACCCCACCCTAGAGACCCAGTACTTC. Its translation is CAWSDPTLETQYF.

This clone was seen only a few times. The chain combines TRBV2 with TRBJ2-2; TRBD2 matches 14 bases. CDR3 length: 18 residues. Germline assignment: CDR1 SNHLY and CDR2 FYNNEI. V was clipped by 7 bases and J by 1 base; unmatched bases: 8. The CDR3 DNA sequence: TGTGCCAGCACTCCGGGACTAGCGGGGGTGCGGAACACCGGGGAGCTGTTTTTT. Its translation: CASTPGLAGVRNTGELFF. The full variable domain, with the rest looked up from reference TRBV2 and TRBJ2-2, is EPEVTQTPSHQVTQMGQEVILRCVPISNHLYFYWYRQILGQKVEFLVSFYNNEISEKSEIFDDQFSVERPDGSNFTLKIRSTKLEDSAMYFCASTPGLAGVRNTGELFFGEGSRLTVL.

A few counts support this clone. The gene calls are TRBV30 and TRBJ2-1, with 10 bases fitting TRBD1. CDR1 and CDR2 (germline): GTSNPN, SVGIG (reference sequence). V was pared by 3 bases and J by 9 bases, with 2 bases of the junction left unmatched. CDR3 length: 12 amino acids. This CDR3 is CAWRDRGGEQFF. CDR3 nucleotide sequence: TGTGCCTGGAGGGACAGGGGGGGTGAGCAGTTCTTC. The full variable domain, in which reference TRBV30 and TRBJ2-1 provide the parts outside the CDR3, is SQTIHQWPATLVQPVGSPLSLECTVEGTSNPNLYWYRQAAGRGLQLLFYSVGIGQISSEVPQNLSASRPQDRQFILSSKKLLLSDSGFYLCAWRDRGGEQFFGPGTRLTVL.

The chain uses TRBV2 and TRBJ2-5; D perhaps matches TRBD1 (6 bases). V was trimmed by 10 bases and J by 5 bases, leaving 14 bases between them. The CDR3 runs to 12 residues. Germline V lookup: CDR1 SNHLY, CDR2 FYNNEI. The CDR3 nucleotides read TGTGCCAACAACAGGGTTAGGGAGACCCAGTACTTC. Translation: CANNRVRETQYF. The variable domain in full, completed from reference TRBV2 and TRBJ2-5, reads EPEVTQTPSHQVTQMGQEVILRCVPISNHLYFYWYRQILGQKVEFLVSFYNNEISEKSEIFDDQFSVERPDGSNFTLKIRSTKLEDSAMYFCANNRVRETQYFGPGTRLLVL.

The genes are TRBV11-2 and TRBJ2-3, with D unclear. This CDR3 is 15 amino acids long. V gave up 5 bases and J gave up 2 bases, with 14 bases separating them. Germline loops: CDR1 SGHAT, CDR2 FQNNGV. CDR3 in DNA: TGTGCCAGCAGCCAAAATCCCGGATCCACAGATACGCAGTATTTT. It yields the protein CASSQNPGSTDTQYF.

This clone occurred a few times. V is TRBV23-1 and J is TRBJ2-5; D gene ambiguous. TRBV23-1 is labeled an ORF, and its function is uncertain. Trimming left V 0 bases short and J 2 bases short, with 7 bases between. The CDR3 length is 14 residues. This chain's CDR3 is CASSQSSVQETQYF. The CDR3 DNA reads as TGCGCCAGCAGTCAATCAAGCGTACAAGAGACCCAGTACTTC.